The next 17 T cell receptor beta chains were all read from a single sample in a study of shared clonotypes between healthy human individuals. The data were produced by immunoSEQ multiplex PCR, yet TCRdb's version contains in-frame clones alone and is incomplete. The sample has about 750,000 clones; 92% are singletons. The naive CD8 population came from CD45RO-negative cells selected for CCR7, without terminally differentiated effector memory CD45RA+ cells. The sequenced sample was naive CD8+ T cells sorted from blood. The receptors were sampled from a man aged 25-45 years in good health.

The V call is TRBV19, the J call TRBJ2-7; D uncertain. Trimming cost V 5 bases and J 7 bases, with 12 bases left between them. Looked up from germline, CDR1 is LNHDA and CDR2 is SQIVND (reference sequence). CDR3 size: 12 residues. For the CDR3, the DNA is TGTGCCAGTAGTCCCCTCTTGGGAGAGCAGTACTTC. It translates to CASSPLLGEQYF.

This chain links TRBV28 with TRBJ1-1; a possible D gene is TRBD1 (5 bases). V lost 5 bases and J lost 0, with 13 bases in between. CDR1 and CDR2 (germline): MDHEN, SYDVKM. The CDR3 extends over 15 amino acids. CDR3 nucleotide sequence: TGTGCCAGCAGTCCTTGGGGGGGAATGAACACTGAAGCTTTCTTT. Protein product: CASSPWGGMNTEAFF.

The chain carries TRBV29-1 and TRBJ1-2; D perhaps matches TRBD1 (5 bases). Germline lookup yields CDR1 SQVTM and CDR2 ANQGSEA. The CDR3 runs 14 residues. V shed 3 bases and J shed 4 bases, with 15 bases lying between them. CDR3 nucleotides: TGCAGCGTTGAGGGGACCGTGCTTCGCTATGGCTACACCTTC. Its protein is CSVEGTVLRYGYTF. The variable domain in full, with the rest retrieved from reference TRBV29-1 and TRBJ1-2, is SAVISQKPSRDICQRGTSLTIQCQVDSQVTMMFWYRQQPGQSLTLIATANQGSEATYESGFVIDKFPISRPNLTFSTLTVSNMSPEDSSIYLCSVEGTVLRYGYTFGSGTRLTVV.

The chain joins TRBV27 to TRBJ2-5; 9 bases fit TRBD2. This CDR3 spans 14 amino acids. The J segment lost 4 bases and the V segment lost 6 bases, leaving 6 bases of the junction unmatched. Per germline, CDR1 MNHEY and CDR2 SMNVEV (reference sequence). The DNA for the CDR3 is TGTGCCAGCAGCTATGCGGGAGGGGGAGAGACCCAGTACTTC. This translates into CASSYAGGGETQYF.

This chain links TRBV27 with TRBJ2-2; D unresolved. There are 13 residues in the CDR3. Germline lookup yields CDR1 MNHEY and CDR2 SMNVEV (reference sequence). V lost 0 bases to trimming and J lost 6 bases, with 5 bases between them. The CDR3 DNA sequence: TGTGCCAGCAGTTTATCGGGATCCGGGGAGCTGTTTTTT. This translates into CASSLSGSGELFF.

The V call is TRBV28, the J call TRBJ1-1; the match to TRBD1 covers 7 bases. This CDR3 has 16 residues. Germline CDR1 MDHEN, CDR2 SYDVKM. J gave up 6 bases and V 5 bases, and 15 bases lay outside the gene matches. CDR3 region: CASSPDRVSLGAEAFF. The CDR3 bases are TGTGCCAGCAGTCCAGACAGGGTCTCTCTCGGGGCTGAAGCTTTCTTT.

The gene calls are TRBV7-6 and TRBJ2-1; TRBD2 matches 11 bases. After removal of 4 bases from V and 2 bases from J, the junction contained 7 bases not matched to a gene. Germline lookup yields CDR1 SGHVS and CDR2 FNYEAQ. CDR3 size: 17 residues. The DNA for the CDR3 is TGTGCCAGCAGCTCCTTAGCGGGAGGGGGCGCCTACAATGAGCAGTTCTTC. It encodes CASSSLAGGGAYNEQFF.

V usage is TRBV27 and J usage is TRBJ2-1; TRBD2 aligns across 11 bases. Looked up from germline, CDR1 is MNHEY and CDR2 is SMNVEV (reference sequence). The CDR3 is made up of 15 amino acids. V was clipped by 6 bases and J by 8 bases; unmatched bases: 9. The CDR3 sequence is CASSAPGTSGYEQFF. The CDR3 nucleotides read TGTGCCAGCAGCGCCCCCGGGACTAGCGGTTATGAGCAGTTCTTC.

The chain links TRBV7-9 to TRBJ1-1; possible D gene TRBD1, 5 bases. CDR1 and CDR2 from the germline V gene are SEHNR and FQNEAQ (reference sequence). The CDR3 sequence is 14 residues long. V lost 8 bases and J lost 0, with 13 bases in between. CDR3 nucleotide sequence: TGTGCCAGCTCCAGGGACTCCATGAACACTGAAGCTTTCTTT. This codes for CASSRDSMNTEAFF.

The chain couples TRBV11-3 to TRBJ2-7, with D possibly matching TRBD1 (6 bases). This CDR3 has 14 residues. Trimming removed 1 base from V and 4 bases from J, with 11 bases in between. In germline, CDR1 is SGHNT, CDR2 YENEEA. The DNA of the CDR3 is TGTGCCAGCAGCTTAGGTGGCAGGGGTTACGAGCAGTACTTC. Its protein product is CASSLGGRGYEQYF. Full variable domain (remainder filled in from reference TRBV11-3 and TRBJ2-7): EAGVVQSPRYKIIEKKQPVAFWCNPISGHNTLYWYLQNLGQGPELLIRYENEEAVDDSQLPKDRFSAERLKGVDSTLKIQPAELGDSAVYLCASSLGGRGYEQYFGPGTRLTVT.

This sequence joins TRBV13 and TRBJ2-7; the D gene is possibly TRBD2 (5 bases). The V gene lost 5 bases and the J gene lost 2 bases, with 13 bases spanning the gap. There are 14 residues in the CDR3. Germline V gene data show CDR1 as PRHDT and CDR2 as FYEKMQ (reference sequence). The CDR3 reads CASSQSDWTYEQYF. The CDR3 coding sequence is TGTGCCAGCAGCCAGTCGGACTGGACCTACGAGCAGTACTTC.

The rearrangement joins TRBV4-1 to TRBJ1-5; D is ambiguous. The germline V gene has CDR1 MGHRA and CDR2 YSYEKL. V was pared by 0 bases and J by 5 bases, with 17 bases between. This CDR3 contains 17 residues. This CDR3 is CASSQDGIAWEDQPQHF. DNA for the CDR3: TGCGCCAGCAGCCAAGACGGAATAGCCTGGGAGGATCAGCCCCAGCATTTT.

The J gene is TRBJ1-2, the V gene TRBV19; D is possibly TRBD1 (6 bases). Between the trimmed V and J ends, which lost 0 bases and 5 bases, there was a span of 13 bases. The CDR3 loop spans 15 amino acids. Germline V gene lookup returns CDR1 LNHDA and CDR2 SQIVND (reference sequence). CDR3 in amino acids: CASSIENRVRYGYTF. In nucleotides, the CDR3 is TGTGCCAGTAGTATAGAAAACAGGGTGAGATATGGCTACACCTTC.

The gene calls are TRBV7-9 and TRBJ2-7, with TRBD1 matching over 7 bases. CDR1 is SEHNR and CDR2 is FQNEAQ in the germline V gene (reference sequence). CDR3 length: 15 amino acids. The J segment lost 4 bases and the V segment lost 0 bases, leaving 6 bases of the junction unmatched. The CDR3 nucleotides read TGTGCCAGCAGCTTAGCGACAGGGAAATGGTACGAGCAGTACTTC. This sequence encodes CASSLATGKWYEQYF. The entire variable domain, with the rest obtained from reference TRBV7-9 and TRBJ2-7, is as follows: DTGVSQNPRHKITKRGQNVTFRCDPISEHNRLYWYRQTLGQGPEFLTYFQNEAQLEKSRLLSDRFSAERPKGSFSTLEIQRTEQGDSAMYLCASSLATGKWYEQYFGPGTRLTVT.

The V and J genes are TRBV7-2 and TRBJ2-1; 9 bases fit TRBD1. CDR1 is SGHTA, CDR2 FQGNSA, per germline. The CDR3 contains 15 residues. J lost 6 bases, V lost 5 bases, and 8 bases had no gene match. The CDR3 region has the DNA TGTGCCAGCAGCCCGGGACAGGGCCTTCGCAATGAGCAGTTCTTC. Its translation is CASSPGQGLRNEQFF.

J is TRBJ2-1 and V is TRBV29-1, with TRBD2 identical over 9 bases. After removal of 3 bases from V and 1 base from J, the junction contained 10 bases not matched to a gene. Germline CDR1 and CDR2: SQVTM and ANQGSEA. The CDR3 consists of 17 residues. The CDR3 region has the DNA TGCAGCGTTGAGGGGCTAGCGGGGATCCTATCCTACAATGAGCAGTTCTTC. Amino acids: CSVEGLAGILSYNEQFF.

This clone showed up just a few times. The chain joins TRBV28 to TRBJ2-7; unclear D gene. Germline CDR1 MDHEN, CDR2 SYDVKM. Trimming took off 6 bases at V and 3 bases at J, with 9 bases between the two ends. This CDR3 is built from 12 residues. The CDR3 reads CASRGDDYEQYF. The CDR3 bases are TGTGCCAGCAGAGGAGACGACTACGAGCAGTACTTC.